This T cell receptor beta chain is drawn from a study of molecular identifiers for immune sequencing clone quantification. In the case of this clonotype: The antigen is unknown.

Previously described methods and listed TCR primers were used for bulk TCR libraries. TCRdb reprocessed the PCR reads with MiXCR, giving one entry per CDR3 protein. The profile shows 45,000 to 60,000 distinct CDR3 sequences, about a third of them singletons. Libraries of naive CD8 T cells were made from roughly 20,000 to 1,000,000 sorted cells. They used 10%, 30% or 50% RNA. Findings and limits, study-wide: Among about a million naive cells, spiked Jurkat TCR RNA from a single cell was reportedly detectable.

The CDR3 runs to 15 residues. The germline gives CDR1 MNHEY, CDR2 SVGEGT. The V gene lost 7 bases and the J gene lost 5 bases, with 18 bases spanning the gap. The V gene is TRBV6-2 or TRBV6-3, the J gene TRBJ2-1, with D tentatively TRBD2 (5 bases). The TCR originated in a human donor in good health. Some libraries in this study had Jurkat cell RNA spiked in. The sequenced material came from naive CD8+ T cells from blood, with Jurkat cell RNA spiked in. Described subset: FACS-sorted CD8+CD4-CCR7+CD45RA+ naive T cells. CDR3 amino acids: CASTSWGSGDNEQFF. The CDR3 nucleotides read TGTGCCAGCACCTCATGGGGTTCCGGGGACAATGAGCAGTTCTTC.